The T cell receptor beta chain under discussion was sequenced for a study of T cell responses to AZD1222 COVID-19 vaccine. At the level of the study: Pooling of second doses given at about 4 or about 12 weeks was done.

Points on this clone: What it recognizes is unknown.

The CDR3 has 16 residues. Per germline, CDR1 ENHRY and CDR2 SYGVKD. V was pared by 0 bases and J by 6 bases, with 7 bases of the junction left unmatched. Method: immunoSEQ multiplex PCR; TCRdb's copy keeps in-frame clones and lacks some. The sample holds 65,000 or so clones, less than 90% seen once. Study-level points and caveats: Donors skewed white British and female; clonal diversity was possibly underestimated. Rises in breadth and depth of Spike-specific TCRs came after two AZD1222 doses. Spike was spanned by vaccine-associated CD4 TCRs, with dominance at 160-218 and 743-854.

The specimen comprised peripheral blood, sampled on day 0 of AZD1222 vaccination. This chain joins TRBV10-3 and TRBJ1-5; the match to TRBD1 covers 8 bases. The TCR originated in an adult in good health. The CDR3 sequence: CAISESLTGEAQPQHF. CDR3 coding DNA: TGTGCCATCAGTGAGTCCTTGACAGGGGAGGCTCAGCCCCAGCATTTT.